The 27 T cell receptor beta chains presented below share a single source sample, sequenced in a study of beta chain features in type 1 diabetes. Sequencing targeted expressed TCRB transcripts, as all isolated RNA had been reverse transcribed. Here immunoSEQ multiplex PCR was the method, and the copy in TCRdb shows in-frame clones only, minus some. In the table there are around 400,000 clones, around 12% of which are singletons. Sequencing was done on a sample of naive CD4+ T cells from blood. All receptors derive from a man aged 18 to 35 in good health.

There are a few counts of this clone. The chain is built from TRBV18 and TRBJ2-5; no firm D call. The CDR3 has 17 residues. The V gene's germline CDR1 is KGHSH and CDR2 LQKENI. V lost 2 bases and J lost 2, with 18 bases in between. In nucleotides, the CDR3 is TGTGCCAGCTCACCATTAGCCTCCGTCAGCCTTCAAGAGACCCAGTACTTC. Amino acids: CASSPLASVSLQETQYF.

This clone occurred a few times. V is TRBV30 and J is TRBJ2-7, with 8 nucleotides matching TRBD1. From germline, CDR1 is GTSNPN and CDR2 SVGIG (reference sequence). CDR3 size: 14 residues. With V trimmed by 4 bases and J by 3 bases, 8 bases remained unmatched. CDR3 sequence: CAWTPDRGFYEQYF. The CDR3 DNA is TGTGCCTGGACCCCCGACAGGGGATTCTACGAGCAGTACTTC.

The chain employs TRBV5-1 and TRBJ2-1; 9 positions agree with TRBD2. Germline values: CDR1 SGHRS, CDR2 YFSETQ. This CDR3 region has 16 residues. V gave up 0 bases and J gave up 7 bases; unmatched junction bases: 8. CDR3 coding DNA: TGCGCCAGCAGCTTGGGGCGGGGGGGCAGTCGGAATGAGCAGTTCTTC. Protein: CASSLGRGGSRNEQFF.

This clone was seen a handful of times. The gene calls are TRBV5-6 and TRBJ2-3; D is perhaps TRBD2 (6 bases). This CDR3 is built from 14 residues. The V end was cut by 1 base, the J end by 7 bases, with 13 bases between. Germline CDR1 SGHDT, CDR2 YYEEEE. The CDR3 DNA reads TGTGCCAGCAGCTTGTCACCAAGCGGGTATACGCAGTATTTT. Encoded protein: CASSLSPSGYTQYF.

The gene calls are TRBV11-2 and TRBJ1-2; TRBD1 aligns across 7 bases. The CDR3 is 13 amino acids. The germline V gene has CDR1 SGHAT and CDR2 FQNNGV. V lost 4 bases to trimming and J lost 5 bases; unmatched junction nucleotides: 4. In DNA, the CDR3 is TGTGCCAGCAGCTCGACAGGGCGGTATGGCTACACCTTC. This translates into CASSSTGRYGYTF.

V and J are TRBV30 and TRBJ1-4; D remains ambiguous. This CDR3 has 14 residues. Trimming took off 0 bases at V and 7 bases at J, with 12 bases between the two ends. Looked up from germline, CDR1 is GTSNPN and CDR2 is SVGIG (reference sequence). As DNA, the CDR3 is TGTGCCTGGAGTGTAGCACCGCTCGGTGAAAAACTGTTTTTT. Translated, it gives CAWSVAPLGEKLFF.

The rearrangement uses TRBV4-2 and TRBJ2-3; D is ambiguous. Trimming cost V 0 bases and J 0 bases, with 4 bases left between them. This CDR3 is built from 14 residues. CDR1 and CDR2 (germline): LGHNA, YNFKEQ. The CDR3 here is CASSQDTSTDTQYF. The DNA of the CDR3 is TGTGCCAGCAGCCAAGATACTAGCACAGATACGCAGTATTTT.

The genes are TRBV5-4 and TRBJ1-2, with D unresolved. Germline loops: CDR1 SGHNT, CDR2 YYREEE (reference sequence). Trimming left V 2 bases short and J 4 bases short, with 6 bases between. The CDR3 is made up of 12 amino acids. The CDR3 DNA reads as TGTGCCAGCAGCTTTTCTTCCTATGGCTACACCTTC. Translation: CASSFSSYGYTF.

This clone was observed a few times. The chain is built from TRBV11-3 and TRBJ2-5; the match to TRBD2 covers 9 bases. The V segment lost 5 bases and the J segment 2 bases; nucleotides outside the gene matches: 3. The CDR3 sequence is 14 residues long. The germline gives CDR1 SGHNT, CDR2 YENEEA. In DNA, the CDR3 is TGTGCCAGCAGCGCCGGACTAGCGCAAGAGACCCAGTACTTC. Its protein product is CASSAGLAQETQYF.

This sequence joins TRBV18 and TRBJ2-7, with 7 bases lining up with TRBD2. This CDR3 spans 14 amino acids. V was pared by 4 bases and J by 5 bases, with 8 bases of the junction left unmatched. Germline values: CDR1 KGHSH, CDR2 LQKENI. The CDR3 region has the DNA TGTGCCAGCTCACTAAGCGGGATAGGCGACGAGCAGTACTTC. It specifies CASSLSGIGDEQYF.

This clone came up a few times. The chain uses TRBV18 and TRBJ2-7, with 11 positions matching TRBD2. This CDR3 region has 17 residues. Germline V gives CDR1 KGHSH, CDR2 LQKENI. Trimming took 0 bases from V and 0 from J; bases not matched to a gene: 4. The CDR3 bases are TGTGCCAGCTCACCACCTCTAGCGGGAGGCAGCTCCTACGAGCAGTACTTC. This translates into CASSPPLAGGSSYEQYF.

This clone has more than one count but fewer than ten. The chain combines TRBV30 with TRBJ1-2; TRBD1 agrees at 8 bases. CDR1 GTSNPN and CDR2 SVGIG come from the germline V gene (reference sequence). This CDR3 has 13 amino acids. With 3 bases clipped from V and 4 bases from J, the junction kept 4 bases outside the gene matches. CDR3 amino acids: CAWSGGQGYGYTF. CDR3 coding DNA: TGTGCCTGGAGCGGAGGACAGGGCTATGGCTACACCTTC.

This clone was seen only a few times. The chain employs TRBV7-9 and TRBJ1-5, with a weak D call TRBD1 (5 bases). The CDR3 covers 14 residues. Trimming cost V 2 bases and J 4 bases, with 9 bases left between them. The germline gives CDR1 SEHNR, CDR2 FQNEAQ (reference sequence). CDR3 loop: CASSLWGTNQPQHF. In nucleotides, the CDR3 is TGTGCCAGCAGCTTATGGGGGACTAATCAGCCCCAGCATTTT.

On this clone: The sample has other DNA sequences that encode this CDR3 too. The CDR3 sequence is CASSSTGNYGYTF. CDR3 DNA sequence: TGTGCCAGCAGTTCGACAGGGAACTATGGCTACACCTTC. The chain employs TRBV28 and TRBJ1-2; 7 positions match TRBD1. CDR3 size: 13 residues. Germline CDR1 is MDHEN and CDR2 is SYDVKM. V lost 4 bases, J lost 2 bases, and 1 base stayed unmatched.

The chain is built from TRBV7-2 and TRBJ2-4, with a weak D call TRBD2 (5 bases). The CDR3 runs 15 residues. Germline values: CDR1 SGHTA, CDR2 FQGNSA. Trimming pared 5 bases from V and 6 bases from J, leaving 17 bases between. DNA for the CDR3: TGTGCCAGCAGCCGAGCCGGAGGATCGGGAAACATTCAGTACTTC. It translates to CASSRAGGSGNIQYF.

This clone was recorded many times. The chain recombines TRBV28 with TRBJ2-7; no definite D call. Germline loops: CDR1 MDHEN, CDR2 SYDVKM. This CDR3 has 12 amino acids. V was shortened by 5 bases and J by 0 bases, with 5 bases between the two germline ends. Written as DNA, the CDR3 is TGTGCCAGCAGTGCGGTCTCCTACGAGCAGTACTTC. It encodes CASSAVSYEQYF.

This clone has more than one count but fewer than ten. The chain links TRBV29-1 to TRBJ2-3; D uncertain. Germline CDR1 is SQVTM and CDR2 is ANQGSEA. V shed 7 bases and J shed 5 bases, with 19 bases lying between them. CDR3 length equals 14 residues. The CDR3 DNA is TGCAGCGCGGTTTTGGCGGTTGGTCAAGATACGCAGTATTTT. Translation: CSAVLAVGQDTQYF.

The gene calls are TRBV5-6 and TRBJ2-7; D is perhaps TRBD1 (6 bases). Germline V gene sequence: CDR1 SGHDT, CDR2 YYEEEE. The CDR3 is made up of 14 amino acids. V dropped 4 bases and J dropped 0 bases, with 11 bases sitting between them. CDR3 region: CASSPTGSSYEQYF. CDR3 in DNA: TGTGCCAGCAGCCCCACAGGGTCCTCCTACGAGCAGTACTTC.

The DNA of the CDR3 is TGTGCCAGCAGCTTAAACAGGGGAGGAGAGACCCAGTACTTC. It codes for CASSLNRGGETQYF. V usage is TRBV7-3 and J usage is TRBJ2-5; possibly TRBD1 for D (7 bases). The CDR3 runs to 14 residues. With 1 base removed from V and 4 bases from J, the gap between germline ends came to 10 bases. Germline assignment: CDR1 SGHTA and CDR2 FQGTGA.

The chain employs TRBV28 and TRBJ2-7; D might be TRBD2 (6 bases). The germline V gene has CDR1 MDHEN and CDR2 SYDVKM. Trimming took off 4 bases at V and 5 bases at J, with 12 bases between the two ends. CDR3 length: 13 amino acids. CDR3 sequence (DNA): TGTGCCAGCAGTTCAGGGACTGTCGACGAGCAGTACTTC. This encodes CASSSGTVDEQYF.

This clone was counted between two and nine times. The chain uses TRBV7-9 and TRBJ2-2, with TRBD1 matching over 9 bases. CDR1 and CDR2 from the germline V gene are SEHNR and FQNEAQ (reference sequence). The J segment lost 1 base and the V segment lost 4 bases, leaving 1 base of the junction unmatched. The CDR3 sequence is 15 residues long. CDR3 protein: CASSWGQGNTGELFF. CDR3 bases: TGTGCCAGCAGCTGGGGACAGGGGAACACCGGGGAGCTGTTTTTT.

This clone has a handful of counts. CDR3 sequence (DNA): TGTGCCAGCAGCTTCGGCTCGGAGGGTGAGACCCAGTACTTC. This gives the protein CASSFGSEGETQYF. J is TRBJ2-5 and V is TRBV7-9, with D maybe TRBD2 (6 bases). Germline CDR1 SEHNR, CDR2 FQNEAQ (reference sequence). Trimming removed 3 bases from V and 5 bases from J, with 13 bases in between. The CDR3 totals 14 residues.

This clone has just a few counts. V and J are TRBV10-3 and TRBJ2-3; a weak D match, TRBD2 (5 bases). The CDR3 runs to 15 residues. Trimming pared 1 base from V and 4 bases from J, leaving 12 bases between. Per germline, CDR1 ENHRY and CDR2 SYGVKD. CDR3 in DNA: TGTGCCATCAGTGAGTGGGCGGAGGCACCAGATACGCAGTATTTT. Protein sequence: CAISEWAEAPDTQYF.

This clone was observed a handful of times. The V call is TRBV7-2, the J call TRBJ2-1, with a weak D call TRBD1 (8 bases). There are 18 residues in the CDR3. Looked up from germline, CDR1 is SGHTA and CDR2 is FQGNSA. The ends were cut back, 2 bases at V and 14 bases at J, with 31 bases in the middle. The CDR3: CASSLSPGTGGGKREEFF. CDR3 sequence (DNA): TGTGCCAGCAGCTTAAGCCCCGGGACAGGAGGGGGGAAGCGGGAAGAGTTCTTC.

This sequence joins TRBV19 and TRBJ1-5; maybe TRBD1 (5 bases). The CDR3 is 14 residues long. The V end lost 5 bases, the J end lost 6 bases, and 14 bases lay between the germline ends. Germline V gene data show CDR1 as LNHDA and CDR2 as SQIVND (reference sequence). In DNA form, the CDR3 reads TGTGCCAGTAGTTCGGTGGGGGGGGGTCAGCCCCAGCATTTT. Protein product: CASSSVGGGQPQHF.

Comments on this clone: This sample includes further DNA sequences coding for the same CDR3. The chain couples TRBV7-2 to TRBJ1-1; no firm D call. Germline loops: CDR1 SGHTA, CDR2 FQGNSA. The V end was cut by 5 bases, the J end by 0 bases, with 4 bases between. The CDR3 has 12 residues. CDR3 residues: CASSPLNTEAFF. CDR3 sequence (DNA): TGTGCCAGCAGCCCATTGAACACTGAAGCTTTCTTT.

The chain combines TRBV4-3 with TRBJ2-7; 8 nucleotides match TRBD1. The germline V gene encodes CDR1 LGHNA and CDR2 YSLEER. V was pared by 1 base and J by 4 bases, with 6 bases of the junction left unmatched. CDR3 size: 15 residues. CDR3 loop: CASSQARTGMYEQYF. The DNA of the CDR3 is TGCGCCAGCAGCCAAGCCCGGACAGGGATGTACGAGCAGTACTTC.